These T cell receptor beta chains were read from a single sample in a study of cytomegalovirus exposure and HLA in healthy donors. Produced via immunoSEQ multiplex PCR; TCRdb's table is partial and in-frame only. The profile shows tens of thousands of clones, approximately 96% of them singletons. The sequenced sample was PBMCs. The receptors here all came from a man between 18 and 35 years old in good health and CMV-seronegative. Both conserved end residues are part of each CDR3. The order of the fields is D gene, J gene, clone size, V gene, CDR3 protein, CDR3 DNA. A D gene is named only where the DNA matches it firmly. A clone size is listed for some rows: how often the clone was seen (once, few, many), or a class if it is expanded.

d_gene: TRBD1
j_gene: TRBJ1-5
abundance: once
v_gene: TRBV7-2
CDR3aa: CASSPGQANQPQHF
CDR3nt: TGTGCCAGCAGCCCAGGACAGGCCAATCAGCCCCAGCATTTT

d_gene: TRBD1
j_gene: TRBJ1-1
abundance: NA
v_gene: TRBV6-1
CDR3aa: CASSLEQGTGTEAFF
CDR3nt: TGTGCCAGCAGTCTGGAACAGGGGACAGGCACTGAAGCTTTCTTT

d_gene: NA
j_gene: TRBJ1-1
abundance: NA
v_gene: TRBV10-1
CDR3aa: CASSAGRDYEAFF
CDR3nt: TGCGCCAGCAGCGCCGGGAGGGACTATGAAGCTTTCTTT

d_gene: NA
j_gene: TRBJ2-1
abundance: once
v_gene: TRBV19
CDR3aa: CASSISGVVYNEQFF
CDR3nt: TGTGCCAGTAGTATTTCAGGGGTTGTATACAATGAGCAGTTCTTC

d_gene: NA
j_gene: TRBJ1-5
abundance: NA
v_gene: TRBV18
CDR3aa: CASSPTTPQNNQPQHF
CDR3nt: TGTGCCAGCTCACCCACGACCCCACAGAACAATCAGCCCCAGCATTTT

d_gene: NA
j_gene: TRBJ2-2
abundance: NA
v_gene: TRBV7-6
CDR3aa: CASSLEAGMGTGELFF
CDR3nt: TGTGCCAGCAGCTTAGAAGCAGGGATGGGCACCGGGGAGCTGTTTTTT

d_gene: NA
j_gene: TRBJ2-4
abundance: NA
v_gene: TRBV7-2
CDR3aa: CASSLQGGMAKNIQYF
CDR3nt: TGTGCCAGCAGCCTCCAGGGTGGAATGGCCAAAAACATTCAGTACTTC

d_gene: NA
j_gene: TRBJ2-2
abundance: NA
v_gene: TRBV4-2
CDR3aa: CASSPGLDTGELFF
CDR3nt: TGTGCCAGCAGCCCCGGACTTGACACCGGGGAGCTGTTTTTT

d_gene: NA
j_gene: TRBJ2-7
abundance: NA
v_gene: TRBV11-2
CDR3aa: CASSATGAEQYF
CDR3nt: TGTGCCAGCAGCGCGACAGGAGCCGAGCAGTACTTC

d_gene: TRBD1
j_gene: TRBJ1-1
abundance: NA
v_gene: TRBV19
CDR3aa: CATKDRENTEAFF
CDR3nt: TGTGCCACGAAAGACAGGGAGAACACTGAAGCTTTCTTT

d_gene: NA
j_gene: TRBJ1-1
abundance: once
v_gene: TRBV18
CDR3aa: CASSLADYTEAFF
CDR3nt: TGTGCCAGCTCACTCGCAGATTACACTGAAGCTTTCTTT

d_gene: TRBD1
j_gene: TRBJ1-1
abundance: NA
v_gene: TRBV6-1
CDR3aa: CASSSRTGEAFF
CDR3nt: TGTGCCAGCAGTTCTAGGACAGGGGAAGCTTTCTTT

d_gene: NA
j_gene: TRBJ1-3
abundance: NA
v_gene: TRBV18
CDR3aa: CASSPREGFGNTIYF
CDR3nt: TGTGCCAGCTCACCTAGAGAGGGTTTTGGAAACACCATATATTTT

d_gene: NA
j_gene: TRBJ2-7
abundance: NA
v_gene: TRBV2
CDR3aa: CASSGPLGEQYF
CDR3nt: TGTGCCAGCAGTGGTCCCCTAGGCGAGCAGTACTTC

d_gene: TRBD2
j_gene: TRBJ2-1
abundance: NA
v_gene: TRBV14
CDR3aa: CASSQESGIYNEQFF
CDR3nt: TGTGCCAGCAGCCAAGAGAGCGGGATATACAATGAGCAGTTCTTC

d_gene: TRBD1
j_gene: TRBJ1-3
abundance: NA
v_gene: TRBV9
CDR3aa: CASSAGTGGNTIYF
CDR3nt: TGTGCCAGCAGCGCCGGGACAGGGGGAAACACCATATATTTT

d_gene: NA
j_gene: TRBJ2-2
abundance: NA
v_gene: TRBV6-6
CDR3aa: CASSYSTRPNTGELFF
CDR3nt: TGTGCCAGCAGTTACTCGACCAGGCCAAACACCGGGGAGCTGTTTTTT

d_gene: NA
j_gene: TRBJ1-2
abundance: NA
v_gene: TRBV10-3
CDR3aa: CAISESGEVDGYTF
CDR3nt: TGTGCCATCAGTGAATCAGGGGAAGTTGATGGCTACACCTTC

d_gene: NA
j_gene: TRBJ1-2
abundance: NA
v_gene: TRBV6-1
CDR3aa: CASSAKFYGYTF
CDR3nt: TGTGCCAGCAGTGCTAAATTCTATGGCTACACCTTC

d_gene: NA
j_gene: TRBJ2-3
abundance: NA
v_gene: TRBV18
CDR3aa: CASSPGGTQYF
CDR3nt: TGTGCCAGCTCACCAGGGGGGACGCAGTATTTT

d_gene: TRBD1
j_gene: TRBJ2-5
abundance: NA
v_gene: TRBV6-4
CDR3aa: CASSEGTGGQETQYF
CDR3nt: TGTGCCAGCAGCGAAGGGACAGGGGGCCAAGAGACCCAGTACTTC

d_gene: NA
j_gene: TRBJ2-1
abundance: NA
v_gene: TRBV10-3
CDR3aa: CAISDSLGGESYNEQFF
CDR3nt: TGTGCCATCAGCGACTCCTTAGGCGGTGAATCCTACAATGAGCAGTTCTTC

d_gene: NA
j_gene: TRBJ1-5
abundance: NA
v_gene: TRBV19
CDR3aa: CASSSEGWGDQPQHF
CDR3nt: TGTGCCAGTAGTTCGGAAGGGTGGGGGGATCAGCCCCAGCATTTT

d_gene: NA
j_gene: TRBJ1-3
abundance: NA
v_gene: TRBV9
CDR3aa: CASSVGSGSGNTIYF
CDR3nt: TGTGCCAGCAGCGTAGGGTCAGGATCTGGAAACACCATATATTTT